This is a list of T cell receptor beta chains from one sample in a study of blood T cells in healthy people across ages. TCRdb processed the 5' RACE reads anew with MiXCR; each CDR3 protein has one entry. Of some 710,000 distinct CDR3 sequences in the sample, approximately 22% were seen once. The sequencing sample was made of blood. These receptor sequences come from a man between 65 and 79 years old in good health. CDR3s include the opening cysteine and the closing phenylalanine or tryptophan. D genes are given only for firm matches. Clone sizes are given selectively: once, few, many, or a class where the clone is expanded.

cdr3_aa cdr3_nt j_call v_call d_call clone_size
CSATPGTGFGYTF TGCAGTGCCACCCCTGGGACAGGTTTCGGCTACACCTTC TRBJ1-2 TRBV20-1 TRBD1 few
CASSLRGWTGGGSGELFF TGTGCCAGCAGCCTAAGAGGGTGGACAGGCGGTGGATCCGGGGAGCTGTTTTTT TRBJ2-2 TRBV14 TRBD1 .
CASSPQGEYSEQFF TGTGCCAGCAGCCCTCAGGGGGAATACAGTGAGCAGTTCTTC TRBJ2-1 TRBV7-7 TRBD1 .
CASGLGQNNEQFF TGTGCTAGTGGTTTGGGGCAGAACAATGAGCAGTTCTTC TRBJ2-1 TRBV12-5 . .
CASSLRGDSYGYTF TGTGCCAGCAGTTTACGAGGGGACAGCTATGGCTACACCTTC TRBJ1-2 TRBV12-3/TRBV12-4 TRBD1 .
CSAPPLAGVLETQYF TGCAGTGCTCCACCTCTAGCGGGGGTTTTGGAGACCCAGTACTTC TRBJ2-5 TRBV20-1 TRBD2 few
CASSLGTSGRLTDTQYF TGCGCCAGCAGCTTGGGTACTAGCGGGCGACTCACAGATACGCAGTATTTT TRBJ2-3 TRBV5-1 TRBD2 .
CASRAAVNEQFF TGTGCCAGCAGAGCCGCCGTCAATGAGCAGTTCTTC TRBJ2-1 TRBV12-3/TRBV12-4 . .
CSVRTGRGSGSEAFF TGCAGTGTTAGAACAGGGAGGGGTTCCGGGTCTGAAGCTTTCTTT TRBJ1-1 TRBV20-1 . .
CAISGQGTQYF TGTGCCATCAGTGGGCAAGGGACCCAGTACTTC TRBJ2-5 TRBV10-3 . few
CASSPGTLPYGYTF TGTGCCAGCAGTCCCGGGACGCTTCCTTATGGCTACACCTTC TRBJ1-2 TRBV6-5 . .